A selection of T cell receptor beta chains follows, all from one sample in a study of CD4 T cells in relation to SARS-CoV-2 and coronaviruses. No antigen has been identified for these receptors. Sequenced by immunoSEQ multiplex PCR; TCRdb stores in-frame clones only, minus some. The table records some 16,000 clones, roughly 82% of them present only once. The sequencing input was CD4+ T cells from PBMCs, cultured in vitro. These receptor sequences come from a human donor in good health. CDR3s include the opening cysteine and the closing phenylalanine or tryptophan. The order of the fields is J gene, V gene, D gene, clone size, CDR3 protein, CDR3 DNA. D genes are given only for firm matches. The size entry is marked missing in some rows and otherwise reads once, few, many or a size class.

TRBJ1-5	TRBV7-8	.	.	CASSFFMRVDSNQPQHF	TGTGCCAGCAGCTTCTTTATGAGAGTCGATAGCAATCAGCCCCAGCATTTT
TRBJ2-2	TRBV5-6	.	once	CASSYWTDYTGELFF	TGTGCCAGCAGCTACTGGACAGACTACACCGGGGAGCTGTTTTTT
TRBJ1-5	TRBV30	TRBD1	.	CAWSSGGRQPQHF	TGTGCCTGGAGTTCAGGGGGTCGGCAGCCCCAGCATTTT
TRBJ2-4	TRBV7-9	.	.	CASSVGLAKNIQYF	TGTGCCAGCAGCGTGGGACTAGCCAAAAACATTCAGTACTTC
TRBJ1-1	TRBV7-2	.	.	CASSLGPSTVNTEAFF	TGTGCCAGCAGCTTAGGGCCTTCGACGGTGAACACTGAAGCTTTCTTT
TRBJ2-1	TRBV5-1	TRBD1	.	CASSSGTGDHNEQFF	TGCGCCAGCAGCTCCGGGACAGGGGATCACAATGAGCAGTTCTTC
TRBJ2-1	TRBV20-1	.	.	CSASGGIKQFF	TGCAGTGCTAGTGGCGGGATCAAGCAGTTCTTC
TRBJ2-2	TRBV18	TRBD1	.	CASSPRYRDRVFVGELFF	TGTGCCAGCTCACCACGATACCGGGACAGGGTATTCGTGGGGGAGCTGTTTTTT
TRBJ1-1	TRBV11-3	.	.	CASSLGVGTEAFF	TGTGCCAGCAGCTTAGGTGTAGGCACTGAAGCTTTCTTT
TRBJ1-2	TRBV18	.	few	CASSPDPSRGYTF	TGTGCCAGCTCACCAGACCCCTCAAGAGGCTACACCTTC
TRBJ1-5	TRBV19	.	.	CASSTLGGAGGNQPQHF	TGTGCCAGTAGTACCCTCGGAGGGGCGGGTGGCAATCAGCCCCAGCATTTT